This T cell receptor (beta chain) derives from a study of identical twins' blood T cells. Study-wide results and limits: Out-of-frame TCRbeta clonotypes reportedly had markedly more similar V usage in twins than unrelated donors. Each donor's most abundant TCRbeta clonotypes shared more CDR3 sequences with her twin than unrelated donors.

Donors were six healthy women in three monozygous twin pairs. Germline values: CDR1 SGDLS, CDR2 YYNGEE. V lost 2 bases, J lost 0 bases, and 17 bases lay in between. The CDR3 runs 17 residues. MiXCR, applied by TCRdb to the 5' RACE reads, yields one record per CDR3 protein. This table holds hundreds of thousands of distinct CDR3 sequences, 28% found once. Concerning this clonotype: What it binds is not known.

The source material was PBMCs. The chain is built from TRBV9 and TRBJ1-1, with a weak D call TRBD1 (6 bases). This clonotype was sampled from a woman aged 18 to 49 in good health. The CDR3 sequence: CASSVTTGWGMNTEAFF. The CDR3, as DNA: TGTGCCAGCAGCGTTACAACAGGGTGGGGGATGAACACTGAAGCTTTCTTT.